Presented here are 18 T cell receptor beta chains from one specimen sequenced in a study of glioma-infiltrating T cells. TCR alpha and beta CDR3 regions were amplified from RNA using iRepertoire nested multiplex PCR. TCRdb re-called the multiplex PCR reads through MiXCR, storing one row per CDR3 protein. The sample carries around 190,000 distinct CDR3 sequences, around 40% recorded once. Sequencing was carried out using glioma tissue, nonneoplastic brain tissue, or PBMCs (not recorded which). Receptor source: a human donor with low-grade glioma or glioblastoma, undergoing nonglioma brain surgery, or in good health (not recorded which).

The sample holds many counts of this clonotype. The chain joins TRBV6-1 to TRBJ2-1, with a possible D match to TRBD1 (5 bases). Trimming took 11 bases from V and 2 from J, leaving 7 bases between them. CDR3 size: 11 residues. The V gene's germline CDR1 is MNHNS and CDR2 SASEGT. CDR3 nucleotides: TGTGCCGCAGGGACCTACAATGAGCAGTTCTTC. Its translation is CAAGTYNEQFF.

Of note for this clonotype: A read error may produce the germline difference seen at one junction end. The rearrangement uses TRBV7-6 and TRBJ2-7; TRBD2 agrees at 12 bases. The germline CDR1 and CDR2 sequences are SGHVS and FNYEAQ. The CDR3 is 15 residues long. CDR3 amino acids: CASRQLAGGLNEQLF. The CDR3 DNA reads TGTGCCAGCAGACAACTAGCGGGAGGCCTCAATGAGCAGCTCTTC.

The CDR3 DNA sequence: TGTGCCAGCAAGATACAGGACCTTGTCAATCAGCCCCAGCATTTT. Residues: CASKIQDLVNQPQHF. V gene TRBV6-2 or TRBV6-3 combines with J gene TRBJ1-5, with D possibly matching TRBD1 (5 bases). The germline V gene encodes CDR1 MNHEY and CDR2 SVGEGT. The ends were cut back, 7 bases at V and 3 bases at J, with 16 bases in the middle. The CDR3 contains 15 residues.

Comments on this clonotype: A much more abundant neighbour one base away suggests this may be a read error. This chain connects TRBV6-1 to TRBJ2-1; D perhaps matches TRBD1 (6 bases). The CDR3 runs to 14 residues. V lost 5 bases and J lost 4, with 12 bases in between. CDR1 and CDR2 from the germline V gene are MNHNS and SASEGT. Here the CDR3 DNA reads TGTGCCAGCAGTCAGGGGACGGCTTACAATGAGCAGTTCTTC. Translating gives CASSQGTAYNEQFF.

This clonotype came up many times. V and J are TRBV20-1 and TRBJ1-1, with a possible D match to TRBD1 (5 bases). This CDR3 comprises 17 residues. Trimming shortened V by 3 bases and J by 0 bases, and 20 bases separated the two germline ends. Germline CDR1 reads DFQATT; CDR2 reads SNEGSKA (reference sequence). CDR3 sequence reads: CSARNFRDSTVNTEAFF. In DNA, the CDR3 is TGCAGTGCTAGGAACTTCCGGGACTCTACCGTGAACACTGAAGCTTTCTTT.

This clonotype was counted a single time. One base away lies a much larger clone, so this may be a sequencing read error. The chain is built from TRBV28 and TRBJ2-2; the D is unclear. Germline V CDR1 and CDR2: MDHEN, SYDVKM. V was cut by 9 bases and J by 5 bases, with 10 bases left in between. The CDR3 is 12 amino acids. The DNA of the CDR3 is TGTGCCAGAAGGTTTCGGACCGGGGAGCTGTTTTTT. The encoded protein is CARRFRTGELFF.

On this clonotype itself: This clone may be a read error of a much larger clone one base away. This chain uses TRBV6-6 with TRBJ1-5, with 9 positions matching TRBD1. This CDR3 spans 15 amino acids. Germline assignment: CDR1 MNHNY and CDR2 SVGAGI (reference sequence). For the CDR3, the DNA is TGTGCCAGCAGGGCACAGGGGGCTGGCAATCAGCCCAAGCATTTT. The encoded protein is CASRAQGAGNQPKHF.

This clonotype appeared many times. The chain carries TRBV20-1 and TRBJ2-2, with D perhaps TRBD1 (6 bases). Germline-derived CDR1 and CDR2 are DFQATT and SNEGSKA (reference sequence). V was shortened by 5 bases and J by 1 base, with 11 bases between the two germline ends. This CDR3 spans 14 amino acids. The CDR3 nucleotides are TGCAGTGCTTACAGGGACATGAACACCGGGGAGCTGTTTTTT. Its translation: CSAYRDMNTGELFF.

As for this clonotype: One end of the junction is discordant with germline, which a read error may explain. The V and J genes are TRBV24-1 and TRBJ2-5; D is possibly TRBD2 (6 bases). The CDR3 consists of 13 residues. CDR1 and CDR2 from the germline V gene are KGHDR and SFDVKD. The DNA for the CDR3 is TGTGCCACCGGGGGGTCCCCTAGAGAGACCAAGTACTTC. It yields the protein CATGGSPRETKYF.

Comments on this clonotype: It may be a read error: a sequence one base away is much more abundant. The chain is built from TRBV28 and TRBJ2-1, with TRBD1 matching over 8 bases. The CDR3 covers 15 residues. The germline gives CDR1 MDHEN, CDR2 SYDVKM. CDR3 loop: CASGVTGDSYNEQSF. CDR3 in DNA: TGTGCCAGCGGCGTGACAGGGGATTCCTACAATGAGCAGTCCTTC.

This clonotype has at least ten counts. The rearrangement links TRBV6-1 to TRBJ2-7, with 7 bases lining up with TRBD2. V was clipped by 6 bases and J by 6 bases; unmatched bases: 17. Per the germline V gene, CDR1 is MNHNS and CDR2 is SASEGT. CDR3 length: 16 amino acids. The CDR3 loop is CASSEYKDGDYSEQYF. Here the CDR3 DNA reads TGTGCCAGCAGCGAATACAAAGACGGGGACTACTCCGAGCAGTACTTC.

A remark on this clonotype: This could be a read error, since a much larger clone is one nucleotide away. The chain carries TRBV24-1 and TRBJ2-7; D not certain. V was trimmed by 4 bases and J by 7 bases, leaving 10 bases between them. Germline lookup yields CDR1 KGHDR and CDR2 SFDVKD. CDR3 length equals 12 residues. DNA for the CDR3: TGTGCCACCAGTGACTACCTTGGTGAGCAGTACTTC. The encoded protein is CATSDYLGEQYF.

In regard to this clonotype: One end of the junction is discordant with germline, which a read error may explain. V gene TRBV5-1 combines with J gene TRBJ1-1; TRBD1 is a possible D gene (5 bases). Germline V gene lookup returns CDR1 SGHRS and CDR2 YFSETQ. The CDR3 covers 14 residues. Here the CDR3 reads CASSSTTVNTKAFF. In DNA, the CDR3 is TGCGCCAGCAGCTCAACGACAGTAAACACTAAAGCTTTCTTT.

As concerns this clonotype: This may stem from a read error, because a much larger clone lies one nucleotide away. This rearrangement joins TRBV25-1 to TRBJ2-1; 10 bases line up with TRBD2. The V gene's germline CDR1 is MGHDK and CDR2 SYGVNS. This CDR3 has 15 amino acids. CDR3 loop: CASSDSAGGHNEQCF. CDR3 coding DNA: TGTGCCAGCAGTGATTCAGCGGGAGGGCACAATGAGCAGTGCTTC.

To note about this clonotype: A much larger clone is a single base away; this may be a read error. The chain uses TRBV28 and TRBJ1-1; the D gene is possibly TRBD1 (5 bases). The CDR3 is 16 residues long. The V gene's germline CDR1 is MDHEN and CDR2 SYDVKM. CDR3 loop: CASSFTKDSLNTEALF. CDR3 DNA: TGTGCCAGCAGTTTTACTAAAGACAGCTTGAACACTGAAGCTTTATTT.

The sample holds many counts of this clonotype. This chain links TRBV27 with TRBJ2-3; D is uncertain. CDR1 MNHEY and CDR2 SMNVEV come from the germline V gene (reference sequence). This CDR3 is built from 15 residues. Trimming pared 4 bases from V and 2 bases from J, leaving 13 bases between. DNA of the CDR3: TGTGCCAGCAGTTCCCCCGTCTCTTACACAGATACGCAGTATTTT. As protein: CASSSPVSYTDTQYF.

V gene TRBV29-1 combines with J gene TRBJ2-5; 8 positions agree with TRBD1. The CDR3 has 13 amino acids. J lost 2 bases, V lost 7 bases, and 6 bases had no gene match. Per germline, CDR1 SQVTM and CDR2 ANQGSEA. DNA for the CDR3: TGCAGCGAGGACAGGGACGAGCAAGAGACCCAGTACTTC. Its translation is CSEDRDEQETQYF. Using reference TRBV29-1 and TRBJ2-5 for the parts outside the CDR3, the full variable domain is SAVISQKPSRDICQRGTSLTIQCQVDSQVTMMFWYRQQPGQSLTLIATANQGSEATYESGFVIDKFPISRPNLTFSTLTVSNMSPEDSSIYLCSEDRDEQETQYFGPGTRLLVL.

On this clonotype itself: A much bigger clone sits one base away, suggesting this may be a read error. This rearrangement joins TRBV6-4 to TRBJ1-1; no clear D. CDR1 is MRHNA and CDR2 is SNTAGT in the germline V gene. CDR3 length: 13 residues. CDR3 region: CASSDLEGTKAFF. The DNA of the CDR3 is TGTGCCAGCAGTGACTTAGAAGGCACTAAAGCTTTCTTT.